A selection of T cell receptor beta chains follows, all from one sample in a study of blood T cell repertoires in COVID-19. Here immunoSEQ multiplex PCR was the method, and the copy in TCRdb shows in-frame clones only, minus some. Of fewer than 300,000 clones listed, around 81% are singletons. The sample consisted of peripheral blood. These receptors all stem from a woman in her sixties with active or convalescent COVID-19. CDR3s include the opening cysteine and the closing phenylalanine or tryptophan. D genes are given only for firm matches. Size is stated for part of the rows, as once, few or many counts, or as a class when the clone is expanded.

v_call	clone_size	j_call	d_call	cdr3_nt	cdr3_aa
TRBV19	once	TRBJ1-1	NA	TGTGCCAGTAGTATTAGCGACAGGCGGGGGGACACTGAAGCTTTCTTT	CASSISDRRGDTEAFF
TRBV3-1/TRBV3-2	once	TRBJ2-3	NA	TGTGCCAGCAGCCAAGAAACACTAGAAGTAAAAGATACGCAGTATTTT	CASSQETLEVKDTQYF
TRBV7-2	few	TRBJ1-6	NA	TGTGCCAGCAGCAACAGCTATTCACCCCTCCACTTT	CASSNSYSPLHF
TRBV29-1	few	TRBJ2-5	TRBD2	TGCAGCGTTGAAGGATCGCGGGGGGCCGAGGAGACCCAGTACTTC	CSVEGSRGAEETQYF
TRBV2	NA	TRBJ2-7	TRBD1	TGTGCCAGCAGGGGAGACAGGGGAGGAACCTACGAGCAGTACTTC	CASRGDRGGTYEQYF
TRBV30	NA	TRBJ1-2	NA	TGTGCCTGGGTTAGAGACAGGACCCTCGGCTATGGCTACACCTTC	CAWVRDRTLGYGYTF
TRBV20-1	NA	TRBJ2-3	TRBD1	TGCAGTGCTAGTAAGACTTCAGGGGGCTCAGATACGCAGTATTTT	CSASKTSGGSDTQYF
TRBV5-1	NA	TRBJ1-3	NA	TGCGCCAGCAGCTTAGCAGGTCCTGAAAACACCATATATTTT	CASSLAGPENTIYF
TRBV9	NA	TRBJ2-2	NA	TGTGCCAGCAGCGTAGTGCCTACGATCGGGGAGCTGTTTTTT	CASSVVPTIGELFF
TRBV9	NA	TRBJ1-2	TRBD1	TGTGCCAGCAGCCGCGGCGACAGGGGGCGCCCATATGGCTACACCTTC	CASSRGDRGRPYGYTF
TRBV24-1	NA	TRBJ2-3	TRBD1	TGTGCCACCAGTCCGGGGACAGGCGGGTGGGCAATGGATACGCAGTATTTT	CATSPGTGGWAMDTQYF
TRBV5-1	NA	TRBJ2-2	NA	TGCGCCAGCCATCTTTTGGGGGGCACCGGGGAGCTGTTTTTT	CASHLLGGTGELFF
TRBV5-4	few	TRBJ2-5	TRBD2	TGTGCCAGCAGCTTTTTGGGGGGAGGGCAAGAGACCCAGTACTTC	CASSFLGGGQETQYF
TRBV7-8	NA	TRBJ2-3	TRBD1	TGTGCCAGCAGCTTAGGGTGGACAGGGGAGCGAGGAGCGCAGTATTTT	CASSLGWTGERGAQYF
TRBV4-1	NA	TRBJ2-3	TRBD2	TGCGCCAGCAGCTTTGACGCGGGGGGGCCGGCAGATACGCAGTATTTT	CASSFDAGGPADTQYF
TRBV19	NA	TRBJ2-7	TRBD1	TGTGCCAGTAGTAGCGGGACAGGTCGTTGGGAGCAGTACTTC	CASSSGTGRWEQYF
TRBV4-3	NA	TRBJ2-1	TRBD1	TGCGCCAGCAGCCAAGATCGGGACAGGGGTTACAATGAGCAGTTCTTC	CASSQDRDRGYNEQFF
TRBV7-9	medium-sized	TRBJ2-7	NA	TGTGCCAGCAGCTTAGTATTCGACTTTGGCTACGAGCAGTACTTC	CASSLVFDFGYEQYF
TRBV10-3	NA	TRBJ1-2	NA	TGTGCCATCAGTGAAGGTGACAACCTTAACTATGGCTACACCTTC	CAISEGDNLNYGYTF
TRBV6-1	once	TRBJ2-7	TRBD1	TGTGCCAGCAGTGAACGTCACAGGGGGCCTTCCTACGAGCAGTACTTC	CASSERHRGPSYEQYF
TRBV9	NA	TRBJ2-3	TRBD2	TGTGCCAGCAGCCCGAGGACTAGCGGGGGGAGAGATACGCAGTATTTT	CASSPRTSGGRDTQYF
TRBV4-1	NA	TRBJ2-1	TRBD2	TGCGCCAGCAGAGAGCGGGGGGGCCTCAATGAGCAGTTCTTC	CASRERGGLNEQFF
TRBV7-3	NA	TRBJ2-5	NA	TGTGCCAGCAGCCTAGGGGGATCGGAGACCCAGTACTTC	CASSLGGSETQYF
TRBV2	once	TRBJ1-3	NA	TGTGCCAGCAGTGATGAAGAGTCTCCCTCTGGAAACACCATATATTTT	CASSDEESPSGNTIYF
TRBV9	NA	TRBJ1-3	NA	TGTGCCAGCAGCGAGTATCTAAGAAACACCATATATTTT	CASSEYLRNTIYF
TRBV11-2	NA	TRBJ1-2	NA	TGTGCCAGCAGCTTAGACAAAAAGCATGGCTACACCTTC	CASSLDKKHGYTF
TRBV6-2/TRBV6-3	NA	TRBJ1-3	NA	TGTGCCAGCAGTTACTGGCTCCGGGGGTCTGGAAACACCATATATTTT	CASSYWLRGSGNTIYF
TRBV10-3	NA	TRBJ1-1	TRBD1	TGTGCCATCACTACCGACAGGGGGCTTGAAGCTTTCTTT	CAITTDRGLEAFF
TRBV11-2	NA	TRBJ1-2	NA	TGTGCCAGCAACTCCTCCAGGGGAGACTATGGCTACACCTTC	CASNSSRGDYGYTF